This T cell receptor beta chain was sequenced in a study of blood T cell repertoires in COVID-19. About the research overall: Samples came from the United States, Italy and Spain, spanning acute and convalescent COVID-19.

Sequenced by immunoSEQ multiplex PCR; TCRdb stores in-frame clones only, minus some. The sample comprises approximately 150,000 clones, around 87% of which are singletons, and roughly 12% rests with the top ten. The CDR3 spans 15 residues. CDR1 and CDR2 (germline): KGHSH, LQKENI. Trimming at V came to 3 bases and at J to 7 bases, leaving 8 bases not matched to a gene. The sample was PBMCs or T cells enriched from blood (not recorded which). The chain uses TRBV18 and TRBJ2-1, with 8 bases identical to TRBD2. This TCR was sampled from a man aged 60 to 75 who had recovered from COVID-19. CDR3 DNA sequence: TGTGCCAGCTCACCCGGGACTAGTAGTCTTAATGAGCAGTTCTTC. Translating it yields CASSPGTSSLNEQFF.